This is a list of T cell receptor beta chains from one sample in a study of shared clonotypes between healthy human individuals. The table came from immunoSEQ multiplex PCR; TCRdb's copy has only in-frame clones and leaves some out. Of under 2.5 million clones detected, around 93% appear once; the ten largest clones hold around 0.38%. Specimen: naive CD4+ T cells from PBMCs. Source of these receptors: a young man in good health. Some clones in this sample may be carry-over from other donors' samples. Each CDR3 is given with its conserved first and last residue. Fields, in order: V gene, J gene, D gene, clone size, CDR3 DNA, CDR3 protein. A D gene is named only where the DNA matches it firmly. The size field is filled for only some rows; it gives once, few, many or a size class.

v_call: TRBV10-2; j_call: TRBJ2-7; d_call: TRBD2; clone_size: -; cdr3_nt: TGCGCCAGCAGGACCCCCCTGGGGGGGGAAAGCTCCTACGAGCAGTACTTC; cdr3_aa: CASRTPLGGESSYEQYF
v_call: TRBV6-5; j_call: TRBJ1-5; d_call: -; clone_size: once; cdr3_nt: TGTGCCAGCAGTGTCATGAGCGGCAATCAGCCCCAGCATTTT; cdr3_aa: CASSVMSGNQPQHF
v_call: TRBV2; j_call: TRBJ2-5; d_call: TRBD2; clone_size: once; cdr3_nt: TGTGCCAGCAGCCCGAGACTAGCGGGAGAAGAGACCCAGTACTTC; cdr3_aa: CASSPRLAGEETQYF
v_call: TRBV11-2; j_call: TRBJ2-7; d_call: -; clone_size: -; cdr3_nt: TGTGCCAGCAGCCTTCAGCGGGAGCAGTACTTC; cdr3_aa: CASSLQREQYF
v_call: TRBV19; j_call: TRBJ2-2; d_call: TRBD2; clone_size: -; cdr3_nt: TGTGCCAGTAGTATATACGCGGGAGTCAGCGGGGAGCTGTTTTTT; cdr3_aa: CASSIYAGVSGELFF
v_call: TRBV4-1; j_call: TRBJ1-2; d_call: TRBD1; clone_size: -; cdr3_nt: TGCGCCAGCAGCATGGGGACAGGGGACTATGGCTACACCTTC; cdr3_aa: CASSMGTGDYGYTF
v_call: TRBV7-6; j_call: TRBJ2-2; d_call: -; clone_size: -; cdr3_nt: TGTGCCAGCAGCTTAGAAGGTTTTCGTCAGGGGCAAGCCGGGGAGCTGTTTTTT; cdr3_aa: CASSLEGFRQGQAGELFF
v_call: TRBV28; j_call: TRBJ1-1; d_call: -; clone_size: -; cdr3_nt: TGTGCCAGCAAGTTAGGGGAGAGGGGCACTGAAGCTTTCTTT; cdr3_aa: CASKLGERGTEAFF
v_call: TRBV7-2; j_call: TRBJ2-7; d_call: -; clone_size: -; cdr3_nt: TGTGCCAGCAGCCAAGACGGCGGAACCTACGAGCAGTACTTC; cdr3_aa: CASSQDGGTYEQYF
v_call: TRBV7-9; j_call: TRBJ2-7; d_call: -; clone_size: -; cdr3_nt: TGTGCCAGCAGCGCATACGGAGGGCAAGAGCAGTACTTC; cdr3_aa: CASSAYGGQEQYF
v_call: TRBV7-2; j_call: TRBJ1-1; d_call: -; clone_size: once; cdr3_nt: TGTGCCAGCAGCTTTTCAGCTGACATGAACACTGAAGCTTTCTTT; cdr3_aa: CASSFSADMNTEAFF
v_call: TRBV9; j_call: TRBJ1-1; d_call: -; clone_size: -; cdr3_nt: TGTGCCAGCAGCCCTAGACCCGGGAGTTTCACTGAAGCTTTCTTT; cdr3_aa: CASSPRPGSFTEAFF
v_call: TRBV7-3; j_call: TRBJ1-2; d_call: -; clone_size: once; cdr3_nt: TGTGCCAGCAGCTTATATACAGGGAGAAACTATGGCTACACCTTC; cdr3_aa: CASSLYTGRNYGYTF
v_call: TRBV5-1; j_call: TRBJ2-3; d_call: TRBD2; clone_size: -; cdr3_nt: TGCGCCAGCAGCTTCCCAAAAGCGGGAGGGCCGGAGGATACGCAGTATTTT; cdr3_aa: CASSFPKAGGPEDTQYF
v_call: TRBV30; j_call: TRBJ1-1; d_call: TRBD1; clone_size: -; cdr3_nt: TGTGCCAGCGACAGGGGGCCAGCTTTCTTT; cdr3_aa: CASDRGPAFF
v_call: TRBV5-6; j_call: TRBJ2-3; d_call: -; clone_size: -; cdr3_nt: TGTGCCAGCAGCTTGGACAGGTACGAAGATACGCAGTATTTT; cdr3_aa: CASSLDRYEDTQYF
v_call: TRBV11-3; j_call: TRBJ2-2; d_call: -; clone_size: -; cdr3_nt: TGTGCCAGCAGCTCCGCTACAGGGAGATACACCGGGGAGCTGTTTTTT; cdr3_aa: CASSSATGRYTGELFF
v_call: TRBV4-1; j_call: TRBJ1-1; d_call: -; clone_size: once; cdr3_nt: TGCGCCAGCAGCCCCCGGGTGGGCGGAGCTTTCTTT; cdr3_aa: CASSPRVGGAFF
v_call: TRBV15; j_call: TRBJ2-2; d_call: TRBD2; clone_size: -; cdr3_nt: TGTGCCACCAGCAGAGATTTGAGACTAGCGGCGAACACCGGGGAGCTGTTTTTT; cdr3_aa: CATSRDLRLAANTGELFF
v_call: TRBV28; j_call: TRBJ2-2; d_call: -; clone_size: -; cdr3_nt: TGTGCCAGCAGTTCCTTTGCGGTTCGGGTGTTTTTT; cdr3_aa: CASSSFAVRVFF
v_call: TRBV5-1; j_call: TRBJ2-5; d_call: -; clone_size: -; cdr3_nt: TGCGCCAGCAGCTTTCAGGGGCAGGGCCTCCAAGAGACCCAGTACTTC; cdr3_aa: CASSFQGQGLQETQYF
v_call: TRBV28; j_call: TRBJ1-5; d_call: -; clone_size: -; cdr3_nt: TGTGCCAGCAGTTTGTGGGCGGATAAGAGCAATCAGCCCCAGCATTTT; cdr3_aa: CASSLWADKSNQPQHF
v_call: TRBV7-9; j_call: TRBJ2-5; d_call: TRBD1; clone_size: -; cdr3_nt: TGTGCCACCACACCCTCTTTACAGGGGGCGGAGGAGACCCAGTACTTC; cdr3_aa: CATTPSLQGAEETQYF
v_call: TRBV7-8; j_call: TRBJ2-1; d_call: TRBD2; clone_size: -; cdr3_nt: TGTGCCAGCAGCCCCGAAGCGGGAACCAGTACCAGTGAGCAGTTCTTC; cdr3_aa: CASSPEAGTSTSEQFF
v_call: TRBV2; j_call: TRBJ1-2; d_call: -; clone_size: -; cdr3_nt: TGTGCCAGCAGATCCGAGGGGAATTACGGCTACACCTTC; cdr3_aa: CASRSEGNYGYTF
v_call: TRBV6-6; j_call: TRBJ1-2; d_call: -; clone_size: -; cdr3_nt: TGTGCCAGCAGTCGGGGGAGAGATGGCTACACCTTC; cdr3_aa: CASSRGRDGYTF
v_call: TRBV10-2; j_call: TRBJ2-7; d_call: -; clone_size: -; cdr3_nt: TGCGCCAGCAGTGAGAACGATAGCTACGAGCAGTACTTC; cdr3_aa: CASSENDSYEQYF
v_call: TRBV5-1; j_call: TRBJ2-5; d_call: TRBD2; clone_size: -; cdr3_nt: TGCGCCAGCAGCTTGGAGCCCCCCGGCGGGAGAGATCGCCAAGAGACCCAGTACTTC; cdr3_aa: CASSLEPPGGRDRQETQYF
v_call: TRBV14; j_call: TRBJ1-1; d_call: -; clone_size: -; cdr3_nt: TGTGCCAGCACCGGAGAAGCTTTCTTT; cdr3_aa: CASTGEAFF
v_call: TRBV27; j_call: TRBJ2-7; d_call: TRBD1; clone_size: -; cdr3_nt: TGTGCCAGCAGCTGGGGGGGACAGGGGGCCGAGCAGTACTTC; cdr3_aa: CASSWGGQGAEQYF
v_call: TRBV2; j_call: TRBJ2-3; d_call: TRBD2; clone_size: -; cdr3_nt: TGTGCCAGCAGAGAACTAGCGGGGAGCACAGATACGCAGTATTTT; cdr3_aa: CASRELAGSTDTQYF
v_call: TRBV6-1; j_call: TRBJ2-5; d_call: -; clone_size: -; cdr3_nt: TGTGCCAGCAGGGAGGCAGGGGCGGTGGAGACCCAGTACTTC; cdr3_aa: CASREAGAVETQYF
v_call: TRBV7-8; j_call: TRBJ2-5; d_call: -; clone_size: -; cdr3_nt: TGTGCCAGCAGCTCGAGAACCCAGGACAGCTATAACCAAGAGACCCAGTACTTC; cdr3_aa: CASSSRTQDSYNQETQYF
v_call: TRBV6-6; j_call: TRBJ1-2; d_call: TRBD1; clone_size: -; cdr3_nt: TGTGCCAGCAGTGACAGGGCGAGCTATGGCTACACCTTC; cdr3_aa: CASSDRASYGYTF
v_call: TRBV5-1; j_call: TRBJ1-4; d_call: -; clone_size: -; cdr3_nt: TGCGCCAGCAGCTTGGGTCGAAATGAAAAACTGTTTTTT; cdr3_aa: CASSLGRNEKLFF
v_call: TRBV6-1; j_call: TRBJ2-2; d_call: TRBD1; clone_size: -; cdr3_nt: TGTGCCAGTGATAGACAGGGGCCGAACACCGGGGAGCTGTTTTTT; cdr3_aa: CASDRQGPNTGELFF
v_call: TRBV7-2; j_call: TRBJ2-7; d_call: -; clone_size: -; cdr3_nt: TGTGCCAGCAGCTTAGACGGTTACTACGAGCAGTACTTC; cdr3_aa: CASSLDGYYEQYF
v_call: TRBV11-3; j_call: TRBJ2-2; d_call: -; clone_size: -; cdr3_nt: TGTGCCAGCAGCTTAGAAGCCGAGAGCTTGGGCGGGGAGCTGTTTTTT; cdr3_aa: CASSLEAESLGGELFF
v_call: TRBV7-2; j_call: TRBJ1-2; d_call: TRBD1; clone_size: -; cdr3_nt: TGTGCCAGCAGCTCGACAGGGTATAGTCCGGGCTACACCTTC; cdr3_aa: CASSSTGYSPGYTF
v_call: TRBV30; j_call: TRBJ2-3; d_call: TRBD2; clone_size: -; cdr3_nt: TGTGCCTGGAGTGAGGGGACTAGCGGCACAGATACGCAGTATTTT; cdr3_aa: CAWSEGTSGTDTQYF
v_call: TRBV9; j_call: TRBJ1-2; d_call: -; clone_size: -; cdr3_nt: TGTGCCAGCTCTCGGGACCGCTTCTATGGCTACACCTTC; cdr3_aa: CASSRDRFYGYTF
v_call: TRBV4-2; j_call: TRBJ2-1; d_call: TRBD2; clone_size: -; cdr3_nt: TGTGCCAGCAGCCAAGGCTCTTCCCCTAGCGGGAAAGTCGATGAGCAGTTCTTC; cdr3_aa: CASSQGSSPSGKVDEQFF
v_call: TRBV6-6; j_call: TRBJ2-2; d_call: TRBD1; clone_size: -; cdr3_nt: TGTGCCAGCAGACCGGGACAGGGCCCCCCCGGGGAGCTGTTTTTT; cdr3_aa: CASRPGQGPPGELFF
v_call: TRBV27; j_call: TRBJ2-3; d_call: TRBD2; clone_size: -; cdr3_nt: TGTGCCAGCAGTACCTACGGACTAGCGGGAGTGGGCACAGATACGCAGTATTTT; cdr3_aa: CASSTYGLAGVGTDTQYF
v_call: TRBV6-6; j_call: TRBJ1-2; d_call: -; clone_size: -; cdr3_nt: TGTGCCAGCATTATGGACGCAGGTTCTTATGGCTACACCTTC; cdr3_aa: CASIMDAGSYGYTF
v_call: TRBV6-6; j_call: TRBJ2-5; d_call: TRBD1; clone_size: once; cdr3_nt: TGTGCCAGCAAGGACAGGGGGCGCCAAGAGACCCAGTACTTC; cdr3_aa: CASKDRGRQETQYF
v_call: TRBV7-9; j_call: TRBJ2-7; d_call: TRBD1; clone_size: -; cdr3_nt: TGTGCCAGCAGCTTATTCCGGACAGGCTCCTACGAGCAGTACTTC; cdr3_aa: CASSLFRTGSYEQYF